The rows below give T cell receptor beta chains drawn from one sample of a study of CD8+CD57+ T cells in acquired aplastic anemia. TCRdb redid the calling of the reads with MiXCR, one entry per CDR3 protein. Here the sample spans roughly 280,000 distinct CDR3 sequences, 56% being singletons. The sample consisted of sorted CD4+, CD8+, or CD8+CD57+ T cells (not recorded which) from PBMCs. These receptors were obtained from a human donor with aplastic anemia. Both conserved end residues are part of each CDR3. D genes are given only for firm matches. Clone size is given for some rows only: seen once, a few or many times, or a class if the clone is expanded.

CDR3aa,CDR3nt,d_gene,j_gene,v_gene,abundance
CASSGGTNEKLFF,TGCGCCAGCAGCGGAGGGACTAATGAAAAACTGTTTTTT,.,TRBJ1-4,TRBV7-9,.
CSAPREGTYNSPLHF,TGCAGTGCACCTCGGGAGGGGACCTATAATTCACCCCTCCACTTT,.,TRBJ1-6,TRBV20-1,.
CASSLAPLAGGQETQYF,TGTGCCAGCAGCTTAGCGCCCCTAGCGGGAGGCCAAGAGACCCAGTACTTC,TRBD2,TRBJ2-5,TRBV7-6,.
CSAPTLGVNYNSPLHF,TGCAGTGCTCCCACTCTCGGGGTAAACTATAATTCACCCCTCCACTTT,.,TRBJ1-6,TRBV20-1,many
CASSPSQLAGGPDTQYF,TGTGCCAGCAGTCCCTCACAACTAGCGGGGGGGCCAGATACGCAGTATTTT,TRBD2,TRBJ2-3,TRBV6-5,.
CAIKGTGGTNEQFF,TGTGCCATCAAGGGGACAGGGGGGACCAATGAGCAGTTCTTC,TRBD1,TRBJ2-1,TRBV10-3,.
CASSDPRSYEQYF,TGTGCCAGCAGTGACCCGAGATCCTACGAGCAGTACTTC,.,TRBJ2-7,TRBV2,.
CASSVGGTNTGELFF,TGTGCCAGCAGCGTAGGGGGGACGAACACCGGGGAGCTGTTTTTT,.,TRBJ2-2,TRBV9,many
CASSTGTGNGYTF,TGTGCCAGCAGCACCGGGACAGGGAATGGCTACACCTTC,TRBD1,TRBJ1-2,TRBV12-3/TRBV12-4,many
CASSPFGNLIQNTEAFF,TGTGCCAGCAGTCCGTTCGGAAACCTAATCCAGAACACTGAAGCTTTCTTT,.,TRBJ1-1,TRBV25-1,.
CASSYARGANVLTF,TGTGCCAGCAGTTACGCACGTGGGGCCAACGTCCTGACTTTC,.,TRBJ2-6,TRBV6-5,many
CASSPRGTVGGTDTQYF,TGTGCCAGCTCACCAAGAGGGACAGTCGGGGGCACAGATACGCAGTATTTT,TRBD1,TRBJ2-3,TRBV18,.
CASSDARGNLPPHF,TGCGCCAGCAGTGACGCCAGGGGAAATTTACCCCCCCACTTT,.,TRBJ1-6,TRBV10-1,.
CASSHSGGRSNQPQHF,TGTGCCAGCAGTCACTCAGGGGGTAGGAGCAATCAGCCCCAGCATTTT,TRBD1,TRBJ1-5,TRBV12-3/TRBV12-4,.
CASSSQGQPNTGELFF,TGTGCCAGCAGCTCTCAGGGACAGCCTAACACCGGGGAGCTGTTTTTT,TRBD1,TRBJ2-2,TRBV7-9,.
CASSELSSGANVLTF,TGTGCCAGCAGTGAATTGAGCTCTGGGGCCAACGTCCTGACTTTC,.,TRBJ2-6,TRBV2,.
CAWRSGGPEAFF,TGTGCCTGGAGGTCCGGAGGGCCTGAAGCTTTCTTT,.,TRBJ1-1,TRBV30,many
CASSPRQGTYEQYF,TGTGCCAGCTCACCACGACAGGGTACGTACGAGCAGTACTTC,TRBD1,TRBJ2-7,TRBV18,many
CASSYTWGRGVNTGELFF,TGTGCCAGTAGTTATACATGGGGAAGGGGAGTGAACACCGGGGAGCTGTTCTTT,.,TRBJ2-2,TRBV19,.
CASSLLGGGELFF,TGTGCCAGCAGCTTACTTGGCGGCGGGGAGCTGTTTTTT,.,TRBJ2-2,TRBV7-9,.
CASSTLEGGYGYTF,TGCGCCAGCAGCACCTTGGAAGGGGGGTATGGCTACACCTTC,.,TRBJ1-2,TRBV5-1,few